These 11 T cell receptor beta chains share one sample of origin, sequenced in a study of CD8 T cells in ankylosing spondylitis. Each CDR3 protein is one row after TCRdb ran MiXCR on the 5' RACE reads. The repertoire holds about 540,000 distinct CDR3 sequences, approximately 11% seen once, with under 7.5% in the top ten. Their recognized antigens are unknown. Study observations and caveats: Seemingly distinctive of ankylosing spondylitis blood was a TCR beta motif formed by eight highly homologous variants.

Sequenced material: blood, either unsorted or a sorted T cell fraction (not recorded which). These receptors were taken from a male donor with ankylosing spondylitis.

There are a few counts of this clonotype. V usage is TRBV5-1 and J usage is TRBJ2-1; a possible D gene is TRBD1 (6 bases). Trimming removed 0 bases from V and 8 bases from J, with 15 bases in between. Germline values: CDR1 SGHRS, CDR2 YFSETQ. The CDR3 runs 15 residues. The CDR3 here is CASSLEGTPPDEQFF. DNA of the CDR3: TGCGCCAGCAGCTTGGAGGGGACACCCCCGGATGAGCAGTTCTTC.

This clonotype was seen only a few times. The rearrangement joins TRBV20-1 to TRBJ2-1; weak D call: TRBD2 (6 bases). Germline assignment: CDR1 DFQATT and CDR2 SNEGSKA (reference sequence). This CDR3 region has 15 residues. V lost 6 bases, J lost 2 bases, and 17 bases lay in between. The CDR3 here is CSAPKLANTYNEQFF. The DNA for the CDR3 is TGCAGTGCCCCTAAGCTAGCGAATACCTACAATGAGCAGTTCTTC.

This clonotype turned up a few times. The chain combines TRBV7-9 with TRBJ1-1; D unresolved. In germline, CDR1 is SEHNR, CDR2 FQNEAQ (reference sequence). The CDR3 is made up of 13 amino acids. V lost 7 bases and J 4 bases, leaving 13 bases between the germline ends. The CDR3 nucleotides are TGTGCCAGCACCCCGGAGACCAGCACTGAAGCTTTCTTT. Its protein is CASTPETSTEAFF.

About this clonotype: A much larger clone lies a single base off, so this may be a read error. The chain recombines TRBV20-1 with TRBJ1-2; unclear D gene. This CDR3 spans 13 amino acids. Germline V lookup: CDR1 DFQATT, CDR2 SNEGSKA (reference sequence). V gave up 2 bases and J gave up 1 base, with 8 bases separating them. This CDR3 reads CSARRDLNYGYTF. The CDR3 DNA reads as TGCAGTGCTAGAAGAGACCTTAACTATGGCTACACCTTC.

The DNA for the CDR3 is TGTGCCAGCAGCTTGGACAGCTTCAACTATGGCTACACCTTC. This encodes CASSLDSFNYGYTF. The chain recombines TRBV7-8 with TRBJ1-2; perhaps TRBD1 as D (6 bases). Trimming stripped 3 bases from V and 2 bases from J, with 10 bases between. This CDR3 has 14 amino acids. Per germline, CDR1 SGHVS and CDR2 FQNEAQ.

This clonotype was seen at least ten times. The CDR3 region is CASSPGAYGYTF. The CDR3 coding sequence is TGTGCCAGCAGCCCGGGGGCCTATGGCTACACCTTC. The V and J genes are TRBV7-9 and TRBJ1-2; D is possibly TRBD1 (6 bases). Trimming left V 5 bases short and J 4 bases short, with 8 bases between. The CDR3 is 12 amino acids. Per germline, CDR1 SEHNR and CDR2 FQNEAQ (reference sequence).

This clonotype was found a few times. The genes are TRBV11-2 and TRBJ1-2; unclear D gene. The V gene's germline CDR1 is SGHAT and CDR2 FQNNGV. Trimming removed 5 bases from V and 4 bases from J, with 11 bases in between. This CDR3 is 13 amino acids long. The CDR3 region has the DNA TGTGCCAGCAGCCAGGCACACTCCTATGGCTACACCTTC. It yields the protein CASSQAHSYGYTF.

There are many counts of this clonotype. The CDR3 spells CASSRTGGETQYF. CDR3 DNA sequence: TGTGCCAGCAGCAGGACAGGGGGAGAGACCCAGTACTTC. V is TRBV7-9 and J is TRBJ2-5, with 10 bases aligning to TRBD1. The germline V gene encodes CDR1 SEHNR and CDR2 FQNEAQ (reference sequence). Trimming took 5 bases from V and 4 from J; bases not matched to a gene: 1. The CDR3 runs 13 residues.

This clonotype was counted only a few times. The chain combines TRBV7-2 with TRBJ2-1, with D tentatively TRBD1 or TRBD2 (5 bases each). Germline V CDR1 and CDR2: SGHTA, FQGNSA. This CDR3 spans 15 amino acids. V was cut by 2 bases and J by 8 bases, with 16 bases left in between. The CDR3 DNA reads as TGTGCCAGCAGCTTACGGACATTCCAGAGGGATGAGCAGTTCTTC. It translates to CASSLRTFQRDEQFF.

This clonotype was observed a few times. The chain employs TRBV7-2 and TRBJ2-3; 10 bases are a match to TRBD2. V lost 5 bases and J lost 4; bases outside the gene matches: 9. The CDR3 is 16 amino acids. CDR1 is SGHTA, CDR2 FQGNSA, per germline. In DNA form, the CDR3 reads TGTGCCAGCAGCGACAGCCTAGCGGGAGCCGCAGATACGCAGTATTTT. Protein: CASSDSLAGAADTQYF.

This clonotype was observed many times. The chain uses TRBV6-1 and TRBJ2-3, with D possibly TRBD1 on 5 matching bases. The CDR3 has 14 amino acids. Deletions cut 1 base from V and 4 bases from J, with 9 bases between. The V gene's germline CDR1 is MNHNS and CDR2 SASEGT. The CDR3 sequence: CASSEGEGADTQYF. In DNA form, the CDR3 reads TGTGCCAGCAGTGAAGGGGAAGGGGCAGATACGCAGTATTTT.